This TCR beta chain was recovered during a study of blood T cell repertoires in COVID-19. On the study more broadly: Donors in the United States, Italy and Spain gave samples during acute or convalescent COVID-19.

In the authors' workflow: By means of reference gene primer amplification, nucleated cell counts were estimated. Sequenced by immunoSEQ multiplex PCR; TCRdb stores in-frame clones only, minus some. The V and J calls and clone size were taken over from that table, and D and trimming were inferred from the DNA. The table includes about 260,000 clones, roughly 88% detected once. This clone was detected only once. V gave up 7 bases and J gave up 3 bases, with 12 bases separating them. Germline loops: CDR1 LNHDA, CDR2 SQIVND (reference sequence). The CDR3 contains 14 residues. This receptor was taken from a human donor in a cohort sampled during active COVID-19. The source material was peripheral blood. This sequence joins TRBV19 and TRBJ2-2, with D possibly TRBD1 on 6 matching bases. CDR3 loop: CASTWGPHTGELFF. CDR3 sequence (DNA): TGTGCCAGTACTTGGGGGCCCCACACCGGGGAGCTGTTTTTT.